This T cell receptor (beta chain) was captured in a study of T cells after yellow fever vaccination. In germline, CDR1 is SGHDN, CDR2 FVKESK. The CDR3 is 16 residues long. V was cut by 0 bases and J by 0 bases, with 8 bases left in between. A process of 5'RACE template switching, which added a universal primer site and UMIs, was used to make TCR cDNA. Each CDR3 protein is one row after TCRdb ran MiXCR on the 5' RACE reads. This table holds 550,000 to 750,000 distinct CDR3 sequences, roughly 14% found once. This clonotype was recorded a few times. Its specificity is not known. Regarding the study as a whole: Researchers cautioned that FACS-sorted repertoires could harbor abundant clonotypes contaminating from the bulk population. Relatively few clonotypes were ones that appeared in both CD4 and CD8 compartments.

The clonotype comes from a man aged 25 to 40 who received the YFV17D yellow fever vaccine. V gene TRBV14 combines with J gene TRBJ2-2; D not resolved. This specimen consisted of PBMCs, obtained on the day of the yellow fever booster vaccination. CDR3: CASSQDPQTNTGELFF. The CDR3 nucleotides read TGTGCCAGCAGCCAAGATCCACAGACGAACACCGGGGAGCTGTTTTTT.